This T cell receptor (beta chain) was sequenced for a study of regulatory T cells in long-lasting Graves disease. The study's findings and limits: Persistent disease showed a preference for TRBV28, TRBJ1-2 and TRBJ2-5.

TCR beta libraries were built with iRepertoire HTBI primers and Arm-PCR of CDR3 regions. Each CDR3 protein gets one entry after TCRdb re-called the multiplex PCR reads with MiXCR. The sample has over 500,000 distinct CDR3 sequences; roughly 16% are singletons. Notes on this clonotype: What it binds is not known.

The CDR3 contains 15 residues. Germline loops: CDR1 LGHDT, CDR2 YNNKEL (reference sequence). With V trimmed by 0 bases and J by 9 bases, 4 bases remained unmatched. The time point denotes: newly diagnosed GD, antithyroid drugs for less than 3 months. Extracted PBMC RNA gave rise to the TCR library. The same data also contributed to another study, on T cells in Graves' hyperthyroidism and ophthalmopathy.

This TCR was recovered from a woman aged 25 to 39 with Graves disease. The input for sequencing was peripheral blood mononuclear cells (PBMCs), taken at new diagnosis, from a patient treated with antithyroid drugs. The rearrangement links TRBV3-1 to TRBJ1-6, with TRBD1 matching 8 bases. The CDR3 sequence is CASSQEGQGSSPLHF. The DNA for the CDR3 is TGTGCCAGCAGCCAAGAAGGACAGGGTTCTTCACCCCTCCACTTT.